These 25 T cell receptor beta chains came from one sample sequenced in a study of blood T cell repertoires in COVID-19. Measured with immunoSEQ multiplex PCR; TCRdb has only the in-frame clones, and not every one. The data contain roughly 430,000 clones, approximately 85% of them seen just once; the ten biggest clones take up roughly 2%. Sequencing input: PBMCs or T cells enriched from blood (not recorded which). Receptor source: a woman aged 40 to 50 with acute COVID-19.

The chain recombines TRBV6-5 with TRBJ2-1, with 7 bases aligning to TRBD2. Per the germline V gene, CDR1 is MNHEY and CDR2 is SVGAGI. This CDR3 spans 13 amino acids. The J segment lost 7 bases and the V segment lost 11 bases, leaving 11 bases of the junction unmatched. DNA for the CDR3: TGTGCCGGTACTAAAGCGGGGTGGAATGAGCAGTTCTTC. Residues: CAGTKAGWNEQFF.

V and J are TRBV15 and TRBJ2-7; 7 bases map to TRBD1. The J segment lost 1 base and the V segment lost 0 bases, leaving 3 bases of the junction unmatched. This CDR3 spans 15 amino acids. Germline CDR1 reads LNHNV; CDR2 reads YYDKDF (reference sequence). The CDR3 region is CATSREDRPSYEQYF. CDR3 in DNA: TGTGCCACCAGCAGAGAGGACAGGCCGTCCTACGAGCAGTACTTC. The complete variable domain, with remaining parts taken from reference TRBV15 and TRBJ2-7, reads DAMVIQNPRYQVTQFGKPVTLSCSQTLNHNVMYWYQQKSSQAPKLLFHYYDKDFNNEADTPDNFQSRRPNTSFCFLDIRSPGLGDTAMYLCATSREDRPSYEQYFGPGTRLTVT.

Only one count was recorded for this clone. The V and J genes are TRBV24-1 and TRBJ2-7; a weak D match, TRBD1 (5 bases). The CDR3 spans 14 residues. CDR1 and CDR2 (germline): KGHDR, SFDVKD. V dropped 2 bases and J dropped 6 bases, with 13 bases sitting between them. CDR3: CATSDSTDSTEQYF. Written as DNA, the CDR3 is TGTGCCACCAGTGATTCCACCGACAGTACCGAGCAGTACTTC.

The chain recombines TRBV7-8 with TRBJ2-3, with 10 bases matching TRBD1. The CDR3 extends over 17 amino acids. J gave up 3 bases and V 5 bases, and 11 bases lay outside the gene matches. CDR1 SGHVS and CDR2 FQNEAQ come from the germline V gene. CDR3 region: CASSQSRTGGRTDTQYF. The CDR3 nucleotides read TGTGCCAGCAGCCAAAGTCGGACAGGGGGAAGGACAGATACGCAGTATTTT.

The CDR3 nucleotides read TGTGCCAGCAGCTTAGGGCAGTACACCGGGGAGCTGTTTTTT. It yields the protein CASSLGQYTGELFF. The genes are TRBV11-2 and TRBJ2-2; D is unresolved. V was pared by 1 base and J by 3 bases, with 6 bases between. The CDR3 runs to 14 residues. The V gene's germline CDR1 is SGHAT and CDR2 FQNNGV.

The rearrangement uses TRBV9 and TRBJ1-5; D may be TRBD1 (5 bases). Per germline, CDR1 SGDLS and CDR2 YYNGEE. This CDR3 has 13 amino acids. Trimming pared 4 bases from V and 2 bases from J, leaving 7 bases between. CDR3 region: CASSQGRNQPQHF. DNA of the CDR3: TGTGCCAGCAGCCAGGGTCGCAATCAGCCCCAGCATTTT.

J is TRBJ2-3 and V is TRBV11-2; weak D call: TRBD2 (5 bases). CDR1 is SGHAT, CDR2 FQNNGV, per germline. This CDR3 comprises 13 residues. V was clipped by 0 bases and J by 4 bases, with 5 bases between them. The CDR3 is CASSLDSADTQYF. The CDR3 DNA reads as TGTGCCAGCAGCTTAGATAGCGCAGATACGCAGTATTTT.

V gene TRBV9 combines with J gene TRBJ2-1; 11 bases match TRBD1. The J segment lost 8 bases and the V segment lost 4 bases, leaving 11 bases of the junction unmatched. The length of the CDR3 is 16 residues. Germline CDR1 reads SGDLS; CDR2 reads YYNGEE. CDR3 DNA sequence: TGTGCCAGCAGCTCGCTCACGGGACAGGGGGTCTATGAGCAGTTCTTC. Translating gives CASSSLTGQGVYEQFF. Together with reference TRBV9 and TRBJ2-1, the CDR3 gives the full variable domain: DSGVTQTPKHLITATGQRVTLRCSPRSGDLSVYWYQQSLDQGLQFLIQYYNGEERAKGNILERFSAQQFPDLHSELNLSSLELGDSALYFCASSSLTGQGVYEQFFGPGTRLTVL.

This chain uses TRBV15 with TRBJ1-4; 11 bases line up with TRBD1. The V gene's germline CDR1 is LNHNV and CDR2 YYDKDF (reference sequence). Trimming at V came to 6 bases and at J to 8 bases, leaving 8 bases not matched to a gene. This CDR3 has 15 amino acids. CDR3 protein: CATRDWDRGGEKLFF. The DNA for the CDR3 is TGTGCCACCAGAGACTGGGACAGGGGGGGGGAAAAACTGTTTTTT.

V usage is TRBV29-1 and J usage is TRBJ1-1; 7 positions agree with TRBD1. This CDR3 has 14 amino acids. Germline CDR1 and CDR2: SQVTM and ANQGSEA. J lost 1 base, V lost 7 bases, and 9 bases had no gene match. Here the CDR3 reads CSASTGQANTEAFF. The CDR3 nucleotides read TGCAGCGCTTCGACCGGACAGGCGAACACTGAAGCTTTCTTT.

The chain combines TRBV2 with TRBJ1-6; 7 positions match TRBD1. The CDR3 extends over 15 amino acids. Germline V gene data show CDR1 as SNHLY and CDR2 as FYNNEI. J was trimmed by 9 bases and V by 6 bases; bases with no gene match: 11. The CDR3 protein is CASSLQGIIRSPLHF. CDR3 DNA: TGTGCCAGCAGCCTACAGGGGATAATCCGTTCACCCCTCCACTTT.

The chain uses TRBV7-9 and TRBJ2-7; the D gene is possibly TRBD1 (6 bases). V shed 3 bases and J shed 2 bases, with 14 bases lying between them. Germline CDR1 SEHNR, CDR2 FQNEAQ (reference sequence). This CDR3 spans 15 amino acids. CDR3 sequence reads: CASSLTDSRPYEQYF. DNA of the CDR3: TGTGCCAGCAGCTTGACGGACAGTCGCCCCTACGAGCAGTACTTC.

There are a few counts of this clone. The gene calls are TRBV21-1 and TRBJ2-1; TRBD2 was called by the table and not checked on the DNA. TRBV21-1 counts as a pseudogene. There are 11 residues in the CDR3. CDR3 DNA sequence: TGTGCCAGCAGCAGAGAGCATGAGCAGTTCTTC. This gives the protein CASSREHEQFF.

The chain joins TRBV2 to TRBJ1-2; TRBD1 is a possible D gene (6 bases). V lost 4 bases and J lost 1, with 7 bases in between. Germline V gene sequence: CDR1 SNHLY, CDR2 FYNNEI. The length of the CDR3 is 13 residues. CDR3 protein: CASSVDSNYGYTF. The DNA of the CDR3 is TGTGCCAGCAGTGTGGACAGTAACTATGGCTACACCTTC.

V and J are TRBV7-6 and TRBJ1-1; 7 bases line up with TRBD1. CDR1 and CDR2 from the germline V gene are SGHVS and FNYEAQ. The CDR3 sequence is 18 residues long. J gave up 0 bases and V 1 base, and 11 bases lay outside the gene matches. Here the CDR3 reads CASSLDFRDRALNTEAFF. The CDR3 DNA reads as TGTGCCAGCAGCTTAGATTTTCGTGACAGGGCCTTGAACACTGAAGCTTTCTTT.

This chain joins TRBV29-1 and TRBJ2-2, with 8 bases identical to TRBD2. CDR3 length: 14 amino acids. The germline V gene has CDR1 SQVTM and CDR2 ANQGSEA. V lost 5 bases and J lost 2; bases outside the gene matches: 4. The CDR3 here is CSVYSGANTGELFF. The DNA for the CDR3 is TGCAGCGTTTATAGCGGGGCCAACACCGGGGAGCTGTTTTTT.

The V gene is TRBV16, the J gene TRBJ2-3; 8 bases are shared with TRBD2. In germline, CDR1 is KGHSY, CDR2 FQNENV. The junction had 1 base not matched to a gene; V was cut back by 0 bases and J by 5 bases. This CDR3 has 14 amino acids. This CDR3 reads CASSQSRGGDTQYF. Written as DNA, the CDR3 is TGTGCCAGCAGCCAATCCCGGGGGGGAGATACGCAGTATTTT.

This rearrangement joins TRBV4-2 to TRBJ2-1; D is ambiguous. CDR1 is LGHNA, CDR2 YNFKEQ, per germline. Trimming stripped 3 bases from V and 7 bases from J, with 13 bases between. The CDR3 length is 14 residues. CDR3 sequence: CASSQTLFGNEQFF. Written as DNA, the CDR3 is TGTGCCAGCAGCCAGACTCTTTTCGGGAATGAGCAGTTCTTC.

This sequence joins TRBV7-2 and TRBJ2-5; 7 nucleotides agree with TRBD2. V dropped 4 bases and J dropped 5; count of bases not matched to a gene: 10. This CDR3 has 15 residues. The germline gives CDR1 SGHTA, CDR2 FQGNSA. The DNA of the CDR3 is TGTGCCAGCAGCTGGTCATGGCGGGGGTGGGAGACCCAGTACTTC. This codes for CASSWSWRGWETQYF.

This clone was picked up one time. The CDR3 nucleotides read TGTGCCAGCAGCCGGCGACAGGGGCGGAACACCATATATTTT. Translating gives CASSRRQGRNTIYF. The chain links TRBV11-2 to TRBJ1-3; TRBD1 matches at 8 bases. V lost 5 bases and J lost 7; bases outside the gene matches: 7. In germline, CDR1 is SGHAT, CDR2 FQNNGV. The CDR3 is 14 residues long.

The chain combines TRBV13 with TRBJ2-7; D is uncertain. Germline values: CDR1 PRHDT, CDR2 FYEKMQ (reference sequence). Trimming took 3 bases from V and 0 from J, leaving 9 bases between them. The CDR3 is 14 amino acids. The DNA for the CDR3 is TGTGCCAGCAGCTTTCTGGGCACCTCCTACGAGCAGTACTTC. It codes for CASSFLGTSYEQYF.

The chain uses TRBV19 and TRBJ2-7; 11 bases map to TRBD2. V shed 5 bases and J 2 bases; nucleotides not matched to a gene: 2. Germline V CDR1 and CDR2: LNHDA, SQIVND (reference sequence). This CDR3 comprises 14 residues. The CDR3 DNA sequence: TGTGCCAGTAGTCTAGCGGGGGGACCCTACGAGCAGTACTTC. This encodes CASSLAGGPYEQYF.

V gene TRBV6-5 combines with J gene TRBJ2-4, with TRBD1 matching over 7 bases. Germline lookup yields CDR1 MNHEY and CDR2 SVGAGI. CDR3 length: 14 amino acids. V shed 6 bases and J 2 bases; nucleotides not matched to a gene: 4. The CDR3 reads CASRRDRSKNIQYF. The CDR3 bases are TGTGCCAGCAGAAGGGACAGATCCAAAAACATTCAGTACTTC.

J is TRBJ1-3 and V is TRBV30; 7 bases line up with TRBD1. This CDR3 contains 17 residues. Germline CDR1 reads GTSNPN; CDR2 reads SVGIG (reference sequence). V trimming: 2 bases; J trimming: 0 bases; junction bases outside the gene matches: 10. CDR3 bases: TGTGCCTGGAGTATACGACAGGGAGTAAGCTCTGGAAACACCATATATTTT. Translated: CAWSIRQGVSSGNTIYF.

V and J are TRBV7-9 and TRBJ1-3; TRBD1 might be the D (5 bases). Germline V gene sequence: CDR1 SEHNR, CDR2 FQNEAQ (reference sequence). Trimming removed 0 bases from V and 0 bases from J, with 6 bases in between. This CDR3 is 15 amino acids long. The DNA for the CDR3 is TGTGCCAGCAGCTTAGCCAGGGCCTCTGGAAACACCATATATTTT. Translation gives CASSLARASGNTIYF. The full variable domain, with the rest looked up from reference TRBV7-9 and TRBJ1-3, is DTGVSQNPRHKITKRGQNVTFRCDPISEHNRLYWYRQTLGQGPEFLTYFQNEAQLEKSRLLSDRFSAERPKGSFSTLEIQRTEQGDSAMYLCASSLARASGNTIYFGEGSWLTVV.